This TCR beta chain was identified in a study of intratumoral heterogeneity in liver cancer. Study-wide points: A noted limitation was under-sampling of tumor-infiltrating lymphocytes.

Before surgical resection, these early-stage hepatocellular carcinoma patients received no treatment. No macroscopic necrosis or hemorrhage was seen in sampled areas. The CDR3 loop spans 13 amino acids. Trimming cost V 7 bases and J 12 bases, with 21 bases left between them. The repertoire was sequenced with immunoSEQ multiplex PCR; TCRdb's copy has only in-frame clones and lacks some. The profile shows just over 20,000 clones, around two thirds of them singletons. On this clone itself: The antigen remains undetermined.

The source of this sequence is a woman in her sixties or seventies with hepatocellular carcinoma. The material was tumor-adjacent normal tissue, obtained before any cancer treatment. The chain uses TRBV12-3 or TRBV12-4 and TRBJ1-2, with D perhaps TRBD1 (6 bases). The CDR3 bases are TGTGCCAGCACCACCACGGGGGGCAGGGATGACACCTTC. This translates into CASTTTGGRDDTF.